This T cell receptor beta chain was documented in a study of patients and donors after allogeneic stem cell transplantation. TCRdb redid the calling of the RT-PCR reads with MiXCR, one entry per CDR3 protein. Here the sample spans hundreds of thousands of distinct CDR3 sequences, roughly 17% being singletons. This clonotype was seen a handful of times. The CDR3 length is 14 residues. V was trimmed by 5 bases and J by 4 bases, leaving 13 bases between them. In germline, CDR1 is SGHRS, CDR2 YFSETQ. The rearrangement uses TRBV5-1 and TRBJ2-1, with a tentative D call TRBD2 (6 bases). Sequenced: blood, either unsorted or a sorted T cell fraction (not recorded which). The receptor was derived from a human donor who was either an allogeneic HSCT recipient or a stem cell or donor lymphocyte infusion donor (not recorded which). It is not recorded whose cells these are; they may come from a transplant donor. CDR3: CASRAGLLYNEQFF. The CDR3 coding sequence is TGCGCCAGCAGGGCGGGGCTCCTGTACAATGAGCAGTTCTTC.